Each of the 4 T cell receptor beta chains below was sequenced from the same sample in a study of PD-L1 blockade in urothelial cancer. Time point in this sample: pretreatment peripheral blood. Measured with immunoSEQ multiplex PCR; TCRdb has only the in-frame clones, and not every one. The sample includes tens of thousands of clones, roughly 90% of them seen just once. The source material was PBMCs, sampled around atezolizumab (anti-PD-L1) treatment. Receptors originate from a man in his 70s with urothelial cancer.

V usage is TRBV11-2 and J usage is TRBJ2-7, with 11 positions matching TRBD2. Per germline, CDR1 SGHAT and CDR2 FQNNGV. This CDR3 comprises 13 residues. V dropped 4 bases and J dropped 9; count of bases not matched to a gene: 5. CDR3 amino acids: CASSSRLAGPQYF. The CDR3 nucleotides are TGTGCCAGCAGCTCCCGACTAGCGGGGCCGCAGTACTTC.

This chain joins TRBV9 and TRBJ1-1, with 8 bases matching TRBD1. The V and J ends lost 3 bases and 6 bases, in that order; junction bases with no gene match: 13. The CDR3 length is 16 residues. Germline values: CDR1 SGDLS, CDR2 YYNGEE. The CDR3 coding sequence is TGTGCCAGCAGCGATCGGACAGGGTGGGACAAGGCTGAAGCTTTCTTT. Translating gives CASSDRTGWDKAEAFF.

The rearrangement joins TRBV5-1 to TRBJ1-4, with TRBD1 identical over 10 bases. The CDR3 contains 16 residues. Per the germline V gene, CDR1 is SGHRS and CDR2 is YFSETQ. The J segment lost 8 bases and the V segment lost 0 bases, leaving 7 bases of the junction unmatched. The DNA for the CDR3 is TGCGCCAGCAGCTTGGTGTTGACAGGGGGCGGAGAAAAACTGTTTTTT. Its protein product is CASSLVLTGGGEKLFF.

This clone was recorded once. The rearrangement links TRBV7-3 to TRBJ1-2; 7 nucleotides match TRBD1. V dropped 5 bases and J dropped 4; count of bases not matched to a gene: 10. Germline CDR1 and CDR2: SGHTA and FQGTGA. This CDR3 contains 15 residues. The CDR3 loop is CASSAVGTAVYGYTF. In DNA form, the CDR3 reads TGTGCCAGCAGCGCCGTCGGGACAGCTGTCTATGGCTACACCTTC.